This passage covers 28 T cell receptor beta chains from one sample sequenced in a study of cytomegalovirus exposure and HLA in healthy donors. Use of 60 Vbeta and 13 Jbeta primers characterized the PCR. Measured with immunoSEQ multiplex PCR; TCRdb has only the in-frame clones, and not every one. The sample consists of around 99,000 clones, over 70% of them appearing once. The sample was PBMCs. Receptors were obtained from a man aged 25-45 years in good health and CMV-seronegative.

The gene calls are TRBV6-1 and TRBJ2-3; possible D gene TRBD2, 6 bases. There are 15 residues in the CDR3. CDR1 is MNHNS and CDR2 is SASEGT in the germline V gene. V lost 0 bases to trimming and J lost 2 bases, with 9 bases between them. The CDR3 DNA is TGTGCCAGCAGTGAAGCTGGCGGGGACACAGATACGCAGTATTTT. Translation gives CASSEAGGDTDTQYF.

The CDR3: CASSDEGATGYTF. The CDR3 DNA follows: TGTGCCAGCAGTGACGAGGGGGCCACTGGCTACACCTTC. The chain has TRBV6-1 and TRBJ1-2, with 7 positions matching TRBD1. Germline V gene data show CDR1 as MNHNS and CDR2 as SASEGT. CDR3 length equals 13 residues. Losses at the gene ends were 3 bases for V and 7 bases for J; bases not matched to a gene: 5.

V gene TRBV5-1 combines with J gene TRBJ2-7, with D tentatively TRBD1 (5 bases). Germline CDR1 and CDR2: SGHRS and YFSETQ. The CDR3 length is 12 residues. Between the trimmed V and J ends, which lost 3 bases and 4 bases, there was a span of 8 bases. CDR3 loop: CASSWTPYEQYF. As DNA, the CDR3 is TGCGCCAGCAGCTGGACACCGTACGAGCAGTACTTC.

The genes are TRBV6-1 and TRBJ1-1, with D uncertain. This CDR3 spans 12 amino acids. V lost 9 bases, J lost 1 base, and 9 bases lay in between. CDR1 is MNHNS, CDR2 SASEGT, per germline. DNA for the CDR3: TGTGCCAGTTCGCAAGCGAACACTGAAGCTTTCTTT. Residues: CASSQANTEAFF.

Only a few counts were recorded for this clone. The chain combines TRBV2 with TRBJ2-3; D perhaps matches TRBD2 (7 bases). With 8 bases removed from V and 0 bases from J, the gap between germline ends came to 15 bases. Germline V CDR1 and CDR2: SNHLY, FYNNEI. This CDR3 spans 15 amino acids. The CDR3 spells CASLRGRASTDTQYF. Written as DNA, the CDR3 is TGTGCCAGCCTGCGGGGGCGGGCTAGCACAGATACGCAGTATTTT. Combining the CDR3 with reference TRBV2 and TRBJ2-3 gives the whole variable domain EPEVTQTPSHQVTQMGQEVILRCVPISNHLYFYWYRQILGQKVEFLVSFYNNEISEKSEIFDDQFSVERPDGSNFTLKIRSTKLEDSAMYFCASLRGRASTDTQYFGPGTRLTVL.

The sample holds a few counts of this clone. The chain links TRBV7-3 to TRBJ2-1; 10 nucleotides agree with TRBD1. Trimming at V came to 6 bases and at J to 5 bases, leaving 7 bases not matched to a gene. Germline V gene lookup returns CDR1 SGHTA and CDR2 FQGTGA. The CDR3 has 15 residues. Written as DNA, the CDR3 is TGTGCCAGCAGTTTTGGACAGGGGGACGACAATGAGCAGTTCTTC. Its protein product is CASSFGQGDDNEQFF.

In its sample, this clone was seen once. This chain uses TRBV7-9 with TRBJ1-2, with 8 bases matching TRBD1. Trimming removed 5 bases from V and 8 bases from J; junction bases left unmatched: 7. The CDR3 consists of 13 residues. Germline CDR1 SEHNR, CDR2 FQNEAQ (reference sequence). The CDR3 DNA reads TGTGCCAGCAGCCCAGGGGGCGAGGGAGGCTACACCTTC. Translation gives CASSPGGEGGYTF.

V usage is TRBV2 and J usage is TRBJ2-2; TRBD2 agrees at 8 bases. The J segment lost 6 bases and the V segment lost 6 bases, leaving 0 bases of the junction unmatched. The CDR3 length is 12 residues. CDR1 and CDR2 (germline): SNHLY, FYNNEI. The CDR3 reads CASRREAGELFF. As DNA, the CDR3 is TGTGCCAGCAGGCGGGAGGCCGGGGAGCTGTTTTTT.

V usage is TRBV15 and J usage is TRBJ2-3, with 10 bases lining up with TRBD2. Trimming took 5 bases from V and 3 from J; bases not matched to a gene: 5. The CDR3 totals 15 residues. Germline loops: CDR1 LNHNV, CDR2 YYDKDF (reference sequence). The CDR3 loop reads CATSGAGGPTDTQYF. CDR3 DNA sequence: TGTGCCACCAGCGGAGCGGGAGGGCCGACAGATACGCAGTATTTT.

The V and J genes are TRBV29-1 and TRBJ1-5, with a tentative D call TRBD1 (6 bases). CDR1 is SQVTM and CDR2 is ANQGSEA in the germline V gene. V lost 6 bases, J lost 2 bases, and 14 bases lay in between. The CDR3 extends over 14 amino acids. The CDR3: CSVIGSGGNQPQHF. DNA of the CDR3: TGCAGCGTAATCGGATCAGGGGGCAATCAGCCCCAGCATTTT.

V usage is TRBV5-1 and J usage is TRBJ2-2; 7 positions match TRBD1. The CDR3 loop spans 14 amino acids. The ends lost 3 bases at V and 1 base at J; junction bases unmatched: 0. CDR1 and CDR2 (germline): SGHRS, YFSETQ. CDR3: CASSWTGNTGELFF. CDR3 bases: TGCGCCAGCAGCTGGACAGGGAACACCGGGGAGCTGTTTTTT.

This clone is a singleton in its sample. V and J are TRBV4-1 and TRBJ2-5; D is perhaps TRBD1 (6 bases). Germline V gene sequence: CDR1 MGHRA, CDR2 YSYEKL. The V and J ends lost 4 bases and 2 bases respectively, with 17 bases between them. CDR3 size: 16 residues. CDR3 sequence reads: CASSLLPRQAQETQYF. CDR3 DNA: TGCGCCAGCAGCCTTCTTCCCCGACAGGCACAAGAGACCCAGTACTTC.

J is TRBJ2-7 and V is TRBV6-6; TRBD1 matches 7 bases. Germline values: CDR1 MNHNY, CDR2 SVGAGI (reference sequence). Trimming at V came to 5 bases and at J to 4 bases, leaving 8 bases not matched to a gene. The length of the CDR3 is 14 residues. The CDR3: CASSPMGTVYEQYF. CDR3 nucleotide sequence: TGTGCCAGCAGTCCAATGGGGACAGTGTACGAGCAGTACTTC.

The chain employs TRBV25-1 and TRBJ2-5, with D uncertain. Trimming removed 5 bases from V and 5 bases from J, with 12 bases in between. CDR1 is MGHDK, CDR2 SYGVNS, per germline. The length of the CDR3 is 13 residues. The CDR3 DNA reads TGTGCCAGCAGTCTGATAGCCGGGGAGACCCAGTACTTC. It translates to CASSLIAGETQYF.

A few counts support this clone. V is TRBV6-1 and J is TRBJ2-6; the D is unclear. Trimming removed 3 bases from V and 0 bases from J, with 6 bases in between. Germline assignment: CDR1 MNHNS and CDR2 SASEGT. CDR3 length: 15 amino acids. The CDR3 spells CASSDISSGANVLTF. CDR3 DNA sequence: TGTGCCAGCAGTGATATTTCCTCTGGGGCCAACGTCCTGACTTTC.

This sequence joins TRBV5-1 and TRBJ2-1; weak D call: TRBD2 (6 bases). The CDR3 loop spans 15 amino acids. The germline V gene encodes CDR1 SGHRS and CDR2 YFSETQ. V was shortened by 0 bases and J by 4 bases, with 11 bases between the two germline ends. The CDR3 bases are TGCGCCAGCAGCTTGGGGGGACTGCAATACAATGAGCAGTTCTTC. It is translated as CASSLGGLQYNEQFF.

J is TRBJ2-1 and V is TRBV2, with 10 nucleotides matching TRBD2. Germline CDR1 is SNHLY and CDR2 is FYNNEI. Trimming cost V 7 bases and J 2 bases; bases outside gene matches: 11. The CDR3 is 17 residues long. DNA of the CDR3: TGTGCCAGCACCTCTCTAGCGGGAGTTAGCACCTACAATGAGCAGTTCTTC. This encodes CASTSLAGVSTYNEQFF.

This chain joins TRBV6-1 and TRBJ1-1, with TRBD1 matching over 7 bases. This CDR3 spans 14 amino acids. The germline V gene has CDR1 MNHNS and CDR2 SASEGT. V gave up 4 bases and J gave up 10 bases; unmatched junction bases: 12. The CDR3, as DNA: TGTGCCAGCAGTGGACAGGGTTCCGGGCTTTCAGCTTTCTTT. Protein: CASSGQGSGLSAFF.

The chain employs TRBV28 and TRBJ2-7, with 8 positions matching TRBD2. J was trimmed by 3 bases and V by 6 bases; bases with no gene match: 10. CDR1 and CDR2 from the germline V gene are MDHEN and SYDVKM. The CDR3 extends over 15 amino acids. CDR3 sequence (DNA): TGTGCCAGCAGCCCTCAGCGGGAGCTGGACTACGAGCAGTACTTC. Protein: CASSPQRELDYEQYF.

The CDR3, as DNA: TGCGCCAGCAGCCAAGATAGACCAGTAGCCAAGTACACCGGGGAGCTGTTTTTT. It encodes CASSQDRPVAKYTGELFF. This chain links TRBV4-1 with TRBJ2-2; D gene ambiguous. The CDR3 has 18 residues. V lost 0 bases to trimming and J lost 3 bases, with 17 bases between them. Germline CDR1 MGHRA, CDR2 YSYEKL.

The chain joins TRBV7-8 to TRBJ2-1; TRBD2 aligns across 8 bases. V dropped 3 bases and J dropped 7; count of bases not matched to a gene: 5. Germline V gene sequence: CDR1 SGHVS, CDR2 FQNEAQ. CDR3 size: 14 residues. This chain's CDR3 is CASSFSGNGNEQFF. The DNA for the CDR3 is TGTGCCAGCAGCTTTAGCGGGAATGGGAATGAGCAGTTCTTC.

The chain uses TRBV21-1 and TRBJ2-3; TRBD2, as called in the table, went unchecked against the DNA. TRBV21-1 is noted as a pseudogene. The CDR3 has 15 residues. The CDR3 loop reads CASSLGGGGLDTQYF. The CDR3 DNA is TGTGCCAGCAGCCTAGGCGGGGGGGGCCTTGATACGCAGTATTTT.

Of note for this clone: At one end the junction does not follow the germline gene, possibly because of a read error. The chain is built from TRBV6-5 and TRBJ2-7; 8 bases are shared with TRBD2. CDR3 length: 13 amino acids. CDR1 MNHEY and CDR2 SVGAGI come from the germline V gene. CDR3 nucleotide sequence: TGTGCCAGCAGTTACTCGCCCGCCGGGGGACTAGAATTC. Amino acids: CASSYSPAGGLEF.

The chain links TRBV29-1 to TRBJ2-1, with D unclear. The V and J ends lost 7 bases and 4 bases respectively, with 8 bases between them. The CDR3 covers 11 residues. Germline CDR1 is SQVTM and CDR2 is ANQGSEA. The CDR3 loop is CSGSVYNEQFF. Written as DNA, the CDR3 is TGCAGCGGTTCGGTGTACAATGAGCAGTTCTTC.

In this sample, this clone turned up a few times. The junction departs from the called germline gene at one end, perhaps through a read error. CDR3 nucleotides: TGTGCCAGCAGCCCGGACTCCAACGAGCAGTACTTC. Translated: CASSPDSNEQYF. The rearrangement joins TRBV7-9 to TRBJ2-7, with D possibly matching TRBD2 (5 bases). This CDR3 is built from 12 residues. From germline, CDR1 is SEHNR and CDR2 FQNEAQ (reference sequence).

This chain's CDR3 is CASSVGGDPSYEQYF. The CDR3 nucleotides are TGTGCCAGCAGCGTAGGGGGGGACCCCTCCTACGAGCAGTACTTC. This chain links TRBV9 with TRBJ2-7; D is possibly TRBD2 (6 bases). The V end lost 0 bases, the J end lost 0 bases, and 10 bases lay between the germline ends. CDR1 is SGDLS, CDR2 YYNGEE, per germline. The CDR3 runs 15 residues. Variable domain in full (rest from reference TRBV9 and TRBJ2-7): DSGVTQTPKHLITATGQRVTLRCSPRSGDLSVYWYQQSLDQGLQFLIQYYNGEERAKGNILERFSAQQFPDLHSELNLSSLELGDSALYFCASSVGGDPSYEQYFGPGTRLTVT.

This clone was detected a few times. The chain has TRBV6-5 and TRBJ1-2; D gene uncertain. The V gene lost 8 bases and the J gene lost 4 bases, with 8 bases spanning the gap. The CDR3 has 11 residues. Germline V gene lookup returns CDR1 MNHEY and CDR2 SVGAGI. The CDR3 DNA reads TGTGCCAGCGCCGGACTCTATGGCTACACCTTC. This gives the protein CASAGLYGYTF.

The V call is TRBV7-9, the J call TRBJ2-7, with a weak D call TRBD1 (5 bases). The CDR3 runs 14 residues. Per germline, CDR1 SEHNR and CDR2 FQNEAQ (reference sequence). The V end was cut by 5 bases, the J end by 4 bases, with 15 bases between. The CDR3 spells CASSPQAGPYEQYF. The CDR3 DNA is TGTGCCAGCAGCCCTCAGGCAGGGCCTTACGAGCAGTACTTC. The complete variable domain, with remaining parts taken from reference TRBV7-9 and TRBJ2-7, reads DTGVSQNPRHKITKRGQNVTFRCDPISEHNRLYWYRQTLGQGPEFLTYFQNEAQLEKSRLLSDRFSAERPKGSFSTLEIQRTEQGDSAMYLCASSPQAGPYEQYFGPGTRLTVT.